This T cell receptor (beta chain) was sequenced in a study of blood T cell repertoires in COVID-19. Sequencing used immunoSEQ multiplex PCR; TCRdb keeps in-frame clones, though not all of them. The data show about 300,000 clones, about nine tenths seen once. V gave up 7 bases and J gave up 7 bases; unmatched junction bases: 8. Germline CDR1 and CDR2: LNHDA and SQIVND (reference sequence). This CDR3 contains 15 residues. The sequencing sample was made of PBMCs or T cells enriched from blood (not recorded which). This chain joins TRBV19 and TRBJ2-1; 12 nucleotides agree with TRBD2. The source is a woman aged 25 to 39 who had recovered from COVID-19. CDR3 in amino acids: CASTATSGSLNEQFF. CDR3 DNA: TGTGCCAGTACCGCGACTAGCGGGAGTTTGAATGAGCAGTTCTTC.